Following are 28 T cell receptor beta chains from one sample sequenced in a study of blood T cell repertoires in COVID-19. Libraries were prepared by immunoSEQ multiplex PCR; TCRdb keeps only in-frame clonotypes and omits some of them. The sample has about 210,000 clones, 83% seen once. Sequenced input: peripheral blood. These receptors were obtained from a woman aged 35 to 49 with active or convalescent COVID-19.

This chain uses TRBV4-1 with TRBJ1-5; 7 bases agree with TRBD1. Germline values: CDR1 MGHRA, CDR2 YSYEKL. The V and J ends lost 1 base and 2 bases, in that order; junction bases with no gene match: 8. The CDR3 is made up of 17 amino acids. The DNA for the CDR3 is TGCGCCAGCAGCCAAGTTAAGGGGGCCAAAGGCAATCAGCCCCAGCATTTT. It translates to CASSQVKGAKGNQPQHF.

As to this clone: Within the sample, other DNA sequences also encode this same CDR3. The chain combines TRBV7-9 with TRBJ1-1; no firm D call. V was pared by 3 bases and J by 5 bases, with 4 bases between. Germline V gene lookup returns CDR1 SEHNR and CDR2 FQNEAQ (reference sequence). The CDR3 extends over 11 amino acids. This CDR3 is CASSFRTEAFF. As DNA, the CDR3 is TGTGCCAGCAGCTTCCGGACTGAAGCTTTCTTT.

CDR3: CASSILGQPQHF. DNA of the CDR3: TGTGCCAGTAGTATTCTAGGTCAGCCCCAGCATTTT. The chain couples TRBV19 to TRBJ1-5, with D unresolved. The V gene's germline CDR1 is LNHDA and CDR2 SQIVND (reference sequence). With 3 bases removed from V and 6 bases from J, the gap between germline ends came to 6 bases. This CDR3 comprises 12 residues.

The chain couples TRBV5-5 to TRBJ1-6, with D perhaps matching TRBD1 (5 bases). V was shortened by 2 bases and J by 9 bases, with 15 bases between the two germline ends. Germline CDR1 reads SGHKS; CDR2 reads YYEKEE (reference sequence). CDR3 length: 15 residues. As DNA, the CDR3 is TGTGCCAGCAGCTTCCCGGGAGGGGAGGCTTCACCCCTCCACTTT. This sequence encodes CASSFPGGEASPLHF.

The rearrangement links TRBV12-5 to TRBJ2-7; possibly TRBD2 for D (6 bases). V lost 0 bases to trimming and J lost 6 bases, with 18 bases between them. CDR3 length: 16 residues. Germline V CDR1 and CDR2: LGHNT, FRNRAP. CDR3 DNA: TGTGCTAGTGGTTTGGTAACGGCGGGGCCACTACCCGAGCAGTACTTC. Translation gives CASGLVTAGPLPEQYF.

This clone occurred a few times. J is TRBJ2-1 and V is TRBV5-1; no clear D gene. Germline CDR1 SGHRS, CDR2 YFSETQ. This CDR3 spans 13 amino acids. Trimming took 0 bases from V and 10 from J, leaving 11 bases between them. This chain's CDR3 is CASSLDAQVEQFF. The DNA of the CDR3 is TGCGCCAGCAGCTTGGATGCCCAGGTAGAGCAGTTCTTC.

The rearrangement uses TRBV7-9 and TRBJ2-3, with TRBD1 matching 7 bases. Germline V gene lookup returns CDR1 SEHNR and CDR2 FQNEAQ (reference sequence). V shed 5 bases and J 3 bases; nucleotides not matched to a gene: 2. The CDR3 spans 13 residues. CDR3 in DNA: TGTGCCAGCAGCGGGGACAGTACAGATACGCAGTATTTT. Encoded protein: CASSGDSTDTQYF.

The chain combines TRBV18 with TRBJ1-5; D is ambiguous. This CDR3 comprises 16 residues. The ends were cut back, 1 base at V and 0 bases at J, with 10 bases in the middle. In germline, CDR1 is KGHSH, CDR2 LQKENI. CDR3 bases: TGTGCCAGCTCACCACTAAGTTTAGATAGCAATCAGCCCCAGCATTTT. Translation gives CASSPLSLDSNQPQHF.

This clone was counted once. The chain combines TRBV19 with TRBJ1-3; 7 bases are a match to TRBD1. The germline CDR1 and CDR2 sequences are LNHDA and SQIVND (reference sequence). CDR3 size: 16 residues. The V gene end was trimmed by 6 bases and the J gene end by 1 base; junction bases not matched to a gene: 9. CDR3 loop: CASSLTGVGSGNTIYF. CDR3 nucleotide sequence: TGTGCCAGTAGCCTCACAGGGGTGGGTTCTGGAAACACCATATATTTT.

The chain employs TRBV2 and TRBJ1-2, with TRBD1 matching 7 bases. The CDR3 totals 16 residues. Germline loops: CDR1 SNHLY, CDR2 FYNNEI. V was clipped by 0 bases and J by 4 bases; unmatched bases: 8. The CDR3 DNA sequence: TGTGCCAGCAGTGAAGCGCGGCAGGGGGTAGGCTATGGCTACACCTTC. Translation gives CASSEARQGVGYGYTF. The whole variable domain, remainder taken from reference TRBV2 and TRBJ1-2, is EPEVTQTPSHQVTQMGQEVILRCVPISNHLYFYWYRQILGQKVEFLVSFYNNEISEKSEIFDDQFSVERPDGSNFTLKIRSTKLEDSAMYFCASSEARQGVGYGYTFGSGTRLTVV.

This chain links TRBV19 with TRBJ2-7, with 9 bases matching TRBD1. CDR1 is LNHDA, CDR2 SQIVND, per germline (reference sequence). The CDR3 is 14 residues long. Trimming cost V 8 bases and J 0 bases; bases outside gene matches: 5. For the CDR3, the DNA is TGTGCCAGTGATAAGGGACAGGGCTCCTACGAGCAGTACTTC. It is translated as CASDKGQGSYEQYF. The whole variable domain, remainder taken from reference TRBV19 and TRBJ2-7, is DGGITQSPKYLFRKEGQNVTLSCEQNLNHDAMYWYRQDPGQGLRLIYYSQIVNDFQKGDIAEGYSVSREKKESFPLTVTSAQKNPTAFYLCASDKGQGSYEQYFGPGTRLTVT.

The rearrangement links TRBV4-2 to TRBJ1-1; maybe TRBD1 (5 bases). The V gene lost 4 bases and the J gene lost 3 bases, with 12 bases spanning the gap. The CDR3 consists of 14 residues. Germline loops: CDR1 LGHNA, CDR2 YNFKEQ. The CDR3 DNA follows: TGTGCCAGCAGCCGTCTAGGAGGGGACACTGAAGCTTTCTTT. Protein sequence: CASSRLGGDTEAFF.

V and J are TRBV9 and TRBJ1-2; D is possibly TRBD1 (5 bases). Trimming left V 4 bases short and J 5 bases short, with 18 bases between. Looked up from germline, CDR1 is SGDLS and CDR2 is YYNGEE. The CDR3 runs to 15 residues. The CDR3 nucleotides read TGTGCCAGCAGCCCGGCAGCTCTCGGGGGGTATGGCTACACCTTC. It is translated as CASSPAALGGYGYTF. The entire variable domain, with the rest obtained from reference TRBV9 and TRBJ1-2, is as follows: DSGVTQTPKHLITATGQRVTLRCSPRSGDLSVYWYQQSLDQGLQFLIQYYNGEERAKGNILERFSAQQFPDLHSELNLSSLELGDSALYFCASSPAALGGYGYTFGSGTRLTVV.

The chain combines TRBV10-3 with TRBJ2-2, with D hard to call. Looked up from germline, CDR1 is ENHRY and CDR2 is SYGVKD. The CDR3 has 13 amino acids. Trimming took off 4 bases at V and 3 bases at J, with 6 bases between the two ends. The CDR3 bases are TGTGCCATCAGTGGAACTTACACCGGGGAGCTGTTTTTT. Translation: CAISGTYTGELFF.

The CDR3 sequence is CATSDLGTSGSIETQYF. CDR3 DNA sequence: TGTGCCACCAGTGATTTGGGGACTAGCGGGAGCATAGAGACCCAGTACTTC. The chain couples TRBV24-1 to TRBJ2-5; the match to TRBD2 covers 14 bases. The germline V gene has CDR1 KGHDR and CDR2 SFDVKD. V trimming: 0 bases; J trimming: 4 bases; junction bases outside the gene matches: 3. The CDR3 extends over 17 amino acids.

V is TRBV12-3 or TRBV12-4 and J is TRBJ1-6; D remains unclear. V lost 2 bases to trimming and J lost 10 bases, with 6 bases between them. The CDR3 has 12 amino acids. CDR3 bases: TGTGCCAGCAGTTTACTTGGCTCACCCCTCCACTTT. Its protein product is CASSLLGSPLHF.

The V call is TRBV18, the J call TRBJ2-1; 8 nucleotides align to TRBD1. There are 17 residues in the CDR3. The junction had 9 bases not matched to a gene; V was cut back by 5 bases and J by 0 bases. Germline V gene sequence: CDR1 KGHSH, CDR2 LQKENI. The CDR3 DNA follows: TGTGCCAGCTCAACTGACCGGGACAGGAGCTCCTACAATGAGCAGTTCTTC. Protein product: CASSTDRDRSSYNEQFF.

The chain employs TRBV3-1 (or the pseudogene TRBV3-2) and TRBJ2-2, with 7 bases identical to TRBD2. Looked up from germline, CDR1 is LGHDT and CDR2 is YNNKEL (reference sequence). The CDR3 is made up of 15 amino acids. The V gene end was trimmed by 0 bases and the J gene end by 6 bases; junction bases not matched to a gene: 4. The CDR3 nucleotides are TGTGCCAGCAGCCAAGAGTTGGGGGGGGCCGGGGAGCTGTTTTTT. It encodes CASSQELGGAGELFF.

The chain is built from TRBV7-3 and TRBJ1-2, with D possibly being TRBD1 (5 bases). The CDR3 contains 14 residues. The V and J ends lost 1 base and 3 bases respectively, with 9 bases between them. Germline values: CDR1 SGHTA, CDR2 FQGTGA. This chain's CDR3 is CASSLIGGDYGYTF. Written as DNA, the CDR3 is TGTGCCAGCAGCTTAATTGGGGGGGACTATGGCTACACCTTC.

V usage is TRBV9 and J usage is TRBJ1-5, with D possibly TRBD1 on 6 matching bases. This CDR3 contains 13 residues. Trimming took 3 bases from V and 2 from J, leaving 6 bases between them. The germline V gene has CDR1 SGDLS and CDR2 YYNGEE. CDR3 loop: CASSGQGNQPQHF. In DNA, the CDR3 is TGTGCCAGCAGCGGACAGGGCAATCAGCCCCAGCATTTT. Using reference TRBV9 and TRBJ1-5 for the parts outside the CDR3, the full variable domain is DSGVTQTPKHLITATGQRVTLRCSPRSGDLSVYWYQQSLDQGLQFLIQYYNGEERAKGNILERFSAQQFPDLHSELNLSSLELGDSALYFCASSGQGNQPQHFGDGTRLSIL.

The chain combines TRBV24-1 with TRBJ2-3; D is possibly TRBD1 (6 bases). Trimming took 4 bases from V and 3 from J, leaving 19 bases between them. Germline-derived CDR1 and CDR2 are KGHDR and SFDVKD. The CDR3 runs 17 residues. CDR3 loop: CATSDSPVGRGTDTQYF. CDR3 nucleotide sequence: TGTGCCACCAGTGACTCCCCGGTGGGCAGGGGAACAGATACGCAGTATTTT.

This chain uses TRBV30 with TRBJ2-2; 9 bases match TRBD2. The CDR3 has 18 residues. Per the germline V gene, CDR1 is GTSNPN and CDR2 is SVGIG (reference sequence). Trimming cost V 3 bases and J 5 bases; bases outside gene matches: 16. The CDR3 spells CAWRTLGLAGVHTGELFF. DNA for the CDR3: TGTGCCTGGAGGACGCTCGGGTTAGCGGGAGTCCATACCGGGGAGCTGTTTTTT.

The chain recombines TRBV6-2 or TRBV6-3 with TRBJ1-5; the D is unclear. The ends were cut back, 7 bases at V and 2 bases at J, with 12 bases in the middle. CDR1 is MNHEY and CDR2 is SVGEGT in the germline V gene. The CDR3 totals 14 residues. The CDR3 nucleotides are TGTGCCAGCACCCCCTTTAATGGCAATCAGCCCCAGCATTTT. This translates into CASTPFNGNQPQHF.

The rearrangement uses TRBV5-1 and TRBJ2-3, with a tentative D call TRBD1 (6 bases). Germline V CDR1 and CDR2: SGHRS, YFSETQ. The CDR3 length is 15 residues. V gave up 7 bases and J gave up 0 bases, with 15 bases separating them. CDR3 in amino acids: CASGIQGSSTDTQYF. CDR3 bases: TGCGCCAGCGGTATACAGGGTTCTAGCACAGATACGCAGTATTTT.

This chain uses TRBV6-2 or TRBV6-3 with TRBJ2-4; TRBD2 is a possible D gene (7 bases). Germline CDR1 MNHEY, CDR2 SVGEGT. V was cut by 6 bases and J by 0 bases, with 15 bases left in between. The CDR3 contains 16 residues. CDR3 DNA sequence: TGTGCCAGCAGCCGAGGGGGGGGTGTAGCCAAAAACATTCAGTACTTC. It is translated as CASSRGGGVAKNIQYF.

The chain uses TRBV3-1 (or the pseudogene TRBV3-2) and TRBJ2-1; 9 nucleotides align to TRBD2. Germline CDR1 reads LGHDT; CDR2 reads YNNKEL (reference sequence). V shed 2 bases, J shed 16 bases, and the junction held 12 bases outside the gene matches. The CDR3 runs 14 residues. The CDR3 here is CASSQLGGGRAVFF. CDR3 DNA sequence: TGTGCCAGCAGCCAATTGGGGGGCGGGAGGGCCGTATTCTTC.

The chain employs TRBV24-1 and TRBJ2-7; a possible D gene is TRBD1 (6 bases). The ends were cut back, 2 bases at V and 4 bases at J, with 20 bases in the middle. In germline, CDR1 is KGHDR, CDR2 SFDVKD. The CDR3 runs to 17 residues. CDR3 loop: CATSDSDSLRTSYEQYF. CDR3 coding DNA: TGTGCCACCAGTGATTCGGACAGCCTACGAACATCTTACGAGCAGTACTTC.

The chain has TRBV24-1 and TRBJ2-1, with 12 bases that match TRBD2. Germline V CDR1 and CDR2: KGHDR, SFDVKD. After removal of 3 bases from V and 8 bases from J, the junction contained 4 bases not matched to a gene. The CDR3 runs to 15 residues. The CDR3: CATSDPSGRADEQFF. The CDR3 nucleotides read TGTGCCACCAGTGATCCTAGCGGGAGGGCCGATGAGCAGTTCTTC.